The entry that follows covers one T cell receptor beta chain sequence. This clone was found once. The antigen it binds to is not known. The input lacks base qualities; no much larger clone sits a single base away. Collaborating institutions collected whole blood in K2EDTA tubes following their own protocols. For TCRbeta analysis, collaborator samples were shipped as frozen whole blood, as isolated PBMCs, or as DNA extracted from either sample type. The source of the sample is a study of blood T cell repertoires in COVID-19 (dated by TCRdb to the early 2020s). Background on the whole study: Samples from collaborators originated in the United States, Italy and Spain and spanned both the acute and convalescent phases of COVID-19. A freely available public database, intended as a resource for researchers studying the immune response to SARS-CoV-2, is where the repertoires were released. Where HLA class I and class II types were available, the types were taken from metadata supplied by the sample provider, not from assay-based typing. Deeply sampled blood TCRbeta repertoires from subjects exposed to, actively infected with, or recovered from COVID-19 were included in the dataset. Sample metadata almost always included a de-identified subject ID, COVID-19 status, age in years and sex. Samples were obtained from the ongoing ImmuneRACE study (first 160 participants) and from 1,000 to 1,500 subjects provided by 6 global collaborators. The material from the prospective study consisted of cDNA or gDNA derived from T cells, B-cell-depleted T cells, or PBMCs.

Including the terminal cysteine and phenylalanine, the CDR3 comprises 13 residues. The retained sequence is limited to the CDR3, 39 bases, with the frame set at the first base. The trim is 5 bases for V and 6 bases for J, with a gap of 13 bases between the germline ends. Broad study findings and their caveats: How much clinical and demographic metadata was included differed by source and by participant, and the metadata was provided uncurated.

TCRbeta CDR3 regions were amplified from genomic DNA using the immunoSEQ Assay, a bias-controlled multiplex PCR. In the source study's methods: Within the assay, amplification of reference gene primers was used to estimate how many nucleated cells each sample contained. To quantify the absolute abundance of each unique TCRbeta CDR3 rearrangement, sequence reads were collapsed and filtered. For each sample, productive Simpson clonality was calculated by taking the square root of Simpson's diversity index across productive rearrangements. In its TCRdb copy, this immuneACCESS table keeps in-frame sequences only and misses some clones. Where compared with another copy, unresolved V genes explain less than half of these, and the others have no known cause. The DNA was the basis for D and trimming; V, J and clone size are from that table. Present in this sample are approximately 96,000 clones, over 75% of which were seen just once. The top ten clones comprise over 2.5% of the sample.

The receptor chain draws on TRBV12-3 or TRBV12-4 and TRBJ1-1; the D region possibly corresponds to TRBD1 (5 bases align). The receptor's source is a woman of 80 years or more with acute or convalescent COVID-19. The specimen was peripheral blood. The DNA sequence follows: TGTGCCAGCAGTCGGGGGACGTTCCCTGAAGCTTTCTTT. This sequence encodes CASSRGTFPEAFF.